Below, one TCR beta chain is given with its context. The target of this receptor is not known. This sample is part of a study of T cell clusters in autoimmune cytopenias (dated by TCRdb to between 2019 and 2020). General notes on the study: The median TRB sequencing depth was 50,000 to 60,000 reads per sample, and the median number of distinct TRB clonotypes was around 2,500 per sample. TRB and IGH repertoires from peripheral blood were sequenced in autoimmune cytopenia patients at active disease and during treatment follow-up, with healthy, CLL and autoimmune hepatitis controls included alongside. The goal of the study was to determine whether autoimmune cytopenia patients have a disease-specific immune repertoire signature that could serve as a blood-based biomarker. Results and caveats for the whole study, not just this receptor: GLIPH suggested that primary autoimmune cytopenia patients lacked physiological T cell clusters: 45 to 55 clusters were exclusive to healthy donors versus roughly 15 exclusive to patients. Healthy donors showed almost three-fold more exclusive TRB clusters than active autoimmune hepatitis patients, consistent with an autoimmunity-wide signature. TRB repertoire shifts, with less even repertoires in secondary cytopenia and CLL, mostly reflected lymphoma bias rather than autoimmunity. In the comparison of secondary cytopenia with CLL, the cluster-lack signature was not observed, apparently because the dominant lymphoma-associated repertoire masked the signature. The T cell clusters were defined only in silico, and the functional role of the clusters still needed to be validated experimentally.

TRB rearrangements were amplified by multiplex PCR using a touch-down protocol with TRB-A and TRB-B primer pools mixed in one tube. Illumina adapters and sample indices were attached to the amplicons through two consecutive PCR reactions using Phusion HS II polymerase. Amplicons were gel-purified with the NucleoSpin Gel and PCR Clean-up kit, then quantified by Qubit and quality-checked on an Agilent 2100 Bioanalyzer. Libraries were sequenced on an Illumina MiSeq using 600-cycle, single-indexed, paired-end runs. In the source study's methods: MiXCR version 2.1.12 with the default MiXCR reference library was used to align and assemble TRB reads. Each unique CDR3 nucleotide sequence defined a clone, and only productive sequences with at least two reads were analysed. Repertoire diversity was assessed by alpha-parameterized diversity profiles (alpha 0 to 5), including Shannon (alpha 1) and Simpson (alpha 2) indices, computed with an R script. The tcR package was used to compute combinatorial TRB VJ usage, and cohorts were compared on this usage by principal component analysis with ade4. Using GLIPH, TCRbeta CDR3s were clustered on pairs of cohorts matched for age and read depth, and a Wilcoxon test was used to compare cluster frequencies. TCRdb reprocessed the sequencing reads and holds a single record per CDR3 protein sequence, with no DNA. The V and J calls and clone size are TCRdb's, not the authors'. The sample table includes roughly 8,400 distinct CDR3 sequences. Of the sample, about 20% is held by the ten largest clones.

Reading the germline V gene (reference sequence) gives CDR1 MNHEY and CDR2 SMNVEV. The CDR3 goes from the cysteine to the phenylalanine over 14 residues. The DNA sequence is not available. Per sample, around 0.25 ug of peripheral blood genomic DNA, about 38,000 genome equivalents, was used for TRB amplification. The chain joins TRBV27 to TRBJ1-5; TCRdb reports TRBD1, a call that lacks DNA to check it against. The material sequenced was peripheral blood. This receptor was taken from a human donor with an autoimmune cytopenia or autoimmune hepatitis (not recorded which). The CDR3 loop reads CASSPGTGIQPQHF.